This T cell receptor (beta chain) was sequenced during a study of cytomegalovirus exposure and HLA in healthy donors. At the level of the study: Previous work identified some 120 million unique TCR beta sequences from about 179 million T cells. Regarding the study as a whole: It was only CMV serostatus that was available as immune exposure information. HLA alleles were associated with 18,000 or so TCR beta sequences in a later analysis at 0.05 false discovery rate. Most TCR sequences showed up rarely, but some public TCRs showed up in many donors.

CDR3 length equals 14 residues. Germline V gene data show CDR1 as MDHEN and CDR2 as SYDVKM. The V and J ends lost 7 bases and 2 bases respectively, with 14 bases between them. A multiplex PCR was run with 60 Vbeta primers and 13 Jbeta primers. TCRdb keeps only in-frame clones here, not all; method: immunoSEQ multiplex PCR. Of around 98,000 clones listed, 81% are singletons. On this clone: The antigen is unknown.

The TCR was taken from a man aged 35 to 55 in good health and CMV-seronegative. Sequencing input: PBMCs. The V and J genes are TRBV28 and TRBJ2-5; TRBD1 might be the D (6 bases). In nucleotides, the CDR3 is TGTGCCAGCAACGAAGGACAGAGACAAGAGACCCAGTACTTC. Its protein is CASNEGQRQETQYF.